This record covers a single T cell receptor beta chain. The data were produced by immunoSEQ multiplex PCR, yet TCRdb's version contains in-frame clones alone and is incomplete. The sample carries under 40,000 clones, just over 75% recorded once. The CDR3 is 13 amino acids. The V and J ends lost 4 bases and 7 bases respectively, with 13 bases between them. Germline loops: CDR1 LGHNA, CDR2 YSLEER. The entry originates in a study of PD-1 blockade in classical Hodgkin lymphoma. There was relapse after autologous stem cell transplantation in every patient, and there was variation in brentuximab vedotin exposure.

The clonotype comes from a human donor with classical Hodgkin lymphoma. This sample comprised peripheral blood mononuclear cells (PBMCs), obtained before the second cycle of nivolumab. V usage is TRBV4-3 and J usage is TRBJ2-5; D gene unclear. CDR3 amino acids: CASSPRTPGTQYF. The CDR3 region has the DNA TGCGCCAGCAGCCCCCGGACCCCCGGGACCCAGTACTTC.